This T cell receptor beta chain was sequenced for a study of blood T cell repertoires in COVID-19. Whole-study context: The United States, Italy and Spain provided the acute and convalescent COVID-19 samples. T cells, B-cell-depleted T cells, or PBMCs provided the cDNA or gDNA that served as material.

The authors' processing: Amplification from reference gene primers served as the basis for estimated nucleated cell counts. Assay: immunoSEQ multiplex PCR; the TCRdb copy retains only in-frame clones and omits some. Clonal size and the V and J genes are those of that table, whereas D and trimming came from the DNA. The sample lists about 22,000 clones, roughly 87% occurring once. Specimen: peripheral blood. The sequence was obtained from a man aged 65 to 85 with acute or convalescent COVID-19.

The CDR3, as DNA: TGCGCCAGCAGCCCTGGACAGGACACTTATGGCTACACCTTC. It codes for CASSPGQDTYGYTF. The V gene is TRBV5-1, the J gene TRBJ1-2; 7 bases align to TRBD1. This CDR3 is built from 14 residues. Trimming cost V 4 bases and J 5 bases; bases outside gene matches: 8. Germline CDR1 is SGHRS and CDR2 is YFSETQ.